This TCR beta chain was profiled in a study of T cells in localized non-small cell lung cancer. Whole-study results and caveats: A raised T cell density in blood coincided with lengthier overall survival.

Repertoires were generated with immunoSEQ multiplex PCR, while TCRdb's copy carries only in-frame clones and drops some. The sample carries over 20,000 clones, over 75% recorded once. Trimming took off 8 bases at V and 3 bases at J, with 11 bases between the two ends. In germline, CDR1 is MDHEN, CDR2 SYDVKM. The CDR3 is made up of 12 amino acids. A remark on this clone: What it binds is unknown.

The chain is built from TRBV28 and TRBJ2-7; no definite D call. The sequenced sample was PBMCs, obtained before any cancer treatment. The clonotype comes from a woman between 35 and 75 years old with stage II squamous cell lung carcinoma. The CDR3 DNA follows: TGTGCCAGCCACGACGGTGACTACGAGCAGTACTTC. It yields the protein CASHDGDYEQYF.